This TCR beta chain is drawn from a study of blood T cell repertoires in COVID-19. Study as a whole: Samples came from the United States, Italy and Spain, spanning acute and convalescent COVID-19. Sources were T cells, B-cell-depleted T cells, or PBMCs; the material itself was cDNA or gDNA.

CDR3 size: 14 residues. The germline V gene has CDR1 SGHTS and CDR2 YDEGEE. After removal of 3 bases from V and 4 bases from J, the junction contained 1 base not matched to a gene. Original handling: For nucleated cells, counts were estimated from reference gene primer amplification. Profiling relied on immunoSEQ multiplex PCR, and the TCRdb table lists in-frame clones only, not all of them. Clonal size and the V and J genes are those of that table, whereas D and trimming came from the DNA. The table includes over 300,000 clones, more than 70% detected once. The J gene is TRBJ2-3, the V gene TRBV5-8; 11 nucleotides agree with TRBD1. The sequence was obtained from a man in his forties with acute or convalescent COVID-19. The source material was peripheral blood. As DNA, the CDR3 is TGTGCCAGCAGCTGGACAGGGGGCCCAGATACGCAGTATTTT. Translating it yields CASSWTGGPDTQYF. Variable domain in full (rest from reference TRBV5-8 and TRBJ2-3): EAGVTQSPTHLIKTRGQQATLRCSPISGHTSVYWYQQALGLGLQFLLWYDEGEERNRGNFPPRFSGRQFPNYSSELNVNALELEDSALYLCASSWTGGPDTQYFGPGTRLTVL.